This T cell receptor (beta chain) is from a study of cytomegalovirus exposure and HLA in healthy donors. The PCR employed 60 Vbeta primers together with 13 Jbeta primers. Assay: immunoSEQ multiplex PCR; the TCRdb copy retains only in-frame clones and omits some. The sample consists of about 82,000 clones, around 77% of them appearing once. The length of the CDR3 is 12 residues. V shed 6 bases and J shed 15 bases, with 19 bases lying between them. Germline lookup yields CDR1 KGHSH and CDR2 LQKENI. The specimen was PBMCs. This sequence originates from a man aged 45 to 65 in good health and CMV-seronegative. J is TRBJ2-3 and V is TRBV18; the D gene is possibly TRBD1 (6 bases). Written as DNA, the CDR3 is TGTGCCAGCTCGCAAGAACAGGGCCTGGGATATTTT. It specifies CASSQEQGLGYF.